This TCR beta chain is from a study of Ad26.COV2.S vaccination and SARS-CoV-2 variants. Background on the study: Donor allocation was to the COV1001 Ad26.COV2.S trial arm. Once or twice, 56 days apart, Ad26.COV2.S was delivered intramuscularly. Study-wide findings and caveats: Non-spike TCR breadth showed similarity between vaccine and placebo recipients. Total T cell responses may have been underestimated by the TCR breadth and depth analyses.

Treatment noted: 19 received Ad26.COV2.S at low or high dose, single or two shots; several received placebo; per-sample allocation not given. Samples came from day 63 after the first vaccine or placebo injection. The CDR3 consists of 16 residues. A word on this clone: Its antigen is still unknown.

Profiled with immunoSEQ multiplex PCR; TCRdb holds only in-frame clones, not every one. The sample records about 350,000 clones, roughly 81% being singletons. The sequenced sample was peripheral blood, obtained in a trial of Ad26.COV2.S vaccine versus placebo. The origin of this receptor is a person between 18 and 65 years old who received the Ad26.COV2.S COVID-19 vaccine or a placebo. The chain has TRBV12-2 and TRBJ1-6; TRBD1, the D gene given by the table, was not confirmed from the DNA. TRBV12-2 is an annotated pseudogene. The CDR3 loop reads CASRHYRAGSLTPLHF. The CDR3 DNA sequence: TGTGCAAGTCGTCATTACAGGGCAGGATCTTTGACACCCCTCCACTTT.